Detailed here is one T cell receptor beta chain. As part of library construction, unique molecular identifiers were attached to individual cDNA molecules. Each CDR3 protein is one row after TCRdb ran MiXCR on the 5' RACE reads. The sample gives around 78,000 distinct CDR3 sequences, over 11% of which show up once; roughly 3% is in the top ten. Per the germline V gene, CDR1 is DFQATT and CDR2 is SNEGSKA (reference sequence). The CDR3 loop spans 13 amino acids. V was clipped by 3 bases and J by 7 bases, with 10 bases between them. The source of the sample is a study of early T cells in non-severe SARS-CoV-2 infection.

The source of this sequence is an adult who was a healthcare worker with PCR-confirmed SARS-CoV-2 infection or an uninfected control (not recorded which). What was sequenced was whole blood. V gene TRBV20-1 combines with J gene TRBJ1-6, with D unresolved. CDR3 coding DNA: TGCAGTGCTAGGCAACAGCTGAATTCACCCCTCCACTTT. It encodes CSARQQLNSPLHF.